This T cell receptor (beta chain) originates from a study of OX40 agonist ivuxolimab in advanced cancers. Study-level information: Ivuxolimab was administered intravenously to patients at 0.01 to 10 mg/kg every 2 weeks. Antecedent anti-PD-1, anti-PD-L1 or anti-CTLA-4 therapy was permissible, with 35% to 40% having received some. The study reported partial responses in three patients: one hepatocellular carcinoma, two cutaneous melanoma.

Repertoires were generated with immunoSEQ multiplex PCR, while TCRdb's copy carries only in-frame clones and drops some. The top ten hold around 0.97% of the sample, which has more than 60,000 clones, about 88% seen once. Study outcomes and limitations: Both blood CD4+ and CD8+ T cells showed clonal growth by week 6 at 0.1 to 3.0 mg/kg.

Germline V CDR1 and CDR2: SGHDN, FVKESK. The CDR3 has 14 amino acids. Deletions cut 0 bases from V and 3 bases from J, with 8 bases between. With respect to this clone: Its antigen is unidentified.

The sequence came from an adult with an advanced solid tumor such as melanoma, head and neck, liver or kidney cancer. The sequenced sample was CD4+ or CD8+ T cells sorted from blood, obtained in a trial of the OX40 agonist ivuxolimab. The genes are TRBV14 and TRBJ2-5; D is unresolved. Here the CDR3 DNA reads TGTGCCAGCAGCCAAGATTGGAATGAAGAGACCCAGTACTTC. Its translation is CASSQDWNEETQYF.